This TCR beta chain was found in a study of a mutant IDH1 vaccine in newly diagnosed glioma. Study at large: The sex distribution of treated patients was around 60% male and around 40% female, with a mean age of 40.4 years. Therapy received beforehand was radiotherapy, temozolomide, or both, with most patients given both.

Concerning this clone: Antigen unknown.

Study findings and constraints: Of all patients, about 93% showed vaccine-induced immune responses.

The time point denotes: baseline, week 1 (first vaccination visit). This sample's treatment: pre-vaccination baseline after standard-of-care therapy. CDR3 length: 16 residues. Germline V gives CDR1 SNHLY, CDR2 FYNNEI. The trim removed 7 bases at V and 5 bases at J, leaving 11 bases unmatched. This table comes from immunoSEQ multiplex PCR, and its TCRdb copy is limited to in-frame clones, with some not included. The sample holds around 64,000 clones, around 80% seen once. The source material was peripheral blood mononuclear cells (PBMCs), sampled from a glioma patient treated with radiotherapy, temozolomide or both. The receptor was derived from a woman between 18 and 30 years old with glioma. Some clones in this sample may be carry-over from other donors' samples. The gene calls are TRBV2 and TRBJ2-5; 12 nucleotides line up with TRBD2. The chain's CDR3 is CASTPSGLAGGETQYF. CDR3 nucleotide sequence: TGTGCCAGCACCCCCTCGGGACTAGCGGGCGGGGAGACCCAGTACTTC.